This T cell receptor (beta chain) was captured in a study of spatial heterogeneity in lung cancer. The time point was: blood at routine non-recurrence follow-up after resection. Trimming shortened V by 4 bases and J by 1 base, and 8 bases separated the two germline ends. In germline, CDR1 is ENHRY, CDR2 SYGVKD. The CDR3 is 14 amino acids. TCRdb processed the 5' RACE reads anew with MiXCR; each CDR3 protein has one entry. The sample lists approximately 12,000 distinct CDR3 sequences, 10% occurring once. This specimen consisted of PBMCs, obtained at follow-up. The TCR comes from a female donor with early-stage non-small cell lung cancer. The V gene is TRBV10-3, the J gene TRBJ1-5; D may be TRBD1 (6 bases). The CDR3 DNA reads as TGTGCCATCAGTGCCGACAGGAGCAATCAGCCCCAGCATTTT. Translating it yields CAISADRSNQPQHF.